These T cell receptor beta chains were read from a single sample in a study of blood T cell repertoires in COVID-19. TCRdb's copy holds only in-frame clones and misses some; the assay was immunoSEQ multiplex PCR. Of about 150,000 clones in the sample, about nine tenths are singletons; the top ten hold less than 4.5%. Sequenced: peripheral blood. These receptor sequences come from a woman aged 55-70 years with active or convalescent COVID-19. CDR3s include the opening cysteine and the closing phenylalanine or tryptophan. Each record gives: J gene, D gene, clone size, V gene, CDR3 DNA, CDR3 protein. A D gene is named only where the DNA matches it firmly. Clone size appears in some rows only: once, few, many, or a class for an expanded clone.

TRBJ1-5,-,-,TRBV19,TGTGCCAGTAGTCGGACAAGGAACAATCAGCCCCAGCATTTT,CASSRTRNNQPQHF
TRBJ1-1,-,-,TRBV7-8,TGTGCCAGCAGCTTAGCCCGGCGGACACCCACTGAAGCTTTCTTT,CASSLARRTPTEAFF
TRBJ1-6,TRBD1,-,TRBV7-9,TGTGCCAGCAGCTTAGCGCAAGGGACAGGGCAAAATTCACCCCTCCACTTT,CASSLAQGTGQNSPLHF
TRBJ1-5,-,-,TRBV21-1,TGTGCCAGCAGCAAAGGTGATGAGGCCGGAGTTAGCAATCAGCCCCAGCATTTT,CASSKGDEAGVSNQPQHF
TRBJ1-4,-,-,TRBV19,TGTGCCAGTAGTAGAGACAGTCGTAATGAAAAACTGTTTTTT,CASSRDSRNEKLFF
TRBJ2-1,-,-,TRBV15,TGTGCCACCAGTGCCGGAGTCGGAGAGCAGTTCTTC,CATSAGVGEQFF
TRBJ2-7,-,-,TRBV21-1,TGTGCCAGCAGCAAAGAGGGTCAGGGCCCCTACGAGCAGTACTTC,CASSKEGQGPYEQYF
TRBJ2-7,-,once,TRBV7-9,TGTGCCAGCAGCCGGGACTCCAGCTCCTACGAGCAGTACTTC,CASSRDSSSYEQYF
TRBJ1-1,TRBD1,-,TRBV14,TGTGCCAGCAGCCAAGCCGGGACAGGGGCATCCGGTGAAGCTTTCTTT,CASSQAGTGASGEAFF
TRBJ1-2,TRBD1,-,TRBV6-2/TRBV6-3,TGTGCCAGCAGCAACCCTAGGGGACAGATTAACTATGGCTACACCTTC,CASSNPRGQINYGYTF
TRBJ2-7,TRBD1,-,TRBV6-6,TGTGCCAGCAGAGCCCGGGACAGGGACTCCTACGAGCAGTACTTC,CASRARDRDSYEQYF
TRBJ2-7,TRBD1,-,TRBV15,TGTGCCACCAGCCTCGGAGGCGGGACAGGGATCGAGCAGTACTTC,CATSLGGGTGIEQYF
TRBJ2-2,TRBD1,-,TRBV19,TGTGCCAGTAGTCAGGCAGGACAGGGATCCACCGGGGAGCTGTTTTTT,CASSQAGQGSTGELFF